This T cell receptor beta chain was retrieved from a study of T cell responses to AZD1222 COVID-19 vaccine. Clones were sequenced by immunoSEQ multiplex PCR, and TCRdb holds only the in-frame ones, with some missing. Among 150,000 to 200,000 clones listed, about 93% were seen once. Comment on this clone: The antigen remains unidentified.

The germline V gene encodes CDR1 MDHEN and CDR2 SYDVKM. The CDR3 spans 13 residues. The ends were cut back, 4 bases at V and 7 bases at J, with 11 bases in the middle. Study results and limitations: Following two doses of AZD1222, Spike-specific TCR breadth and depth rose.

The receptor was isolated from an adult in good health. The V gene is TRBV28, the J gene TRBJ1-3, with unresolved D. The sequencing here drew on peripheral blood, taken on day 0 of AZD1222 vaccination. This CDR3 reads CASSSSDSNTIYF. In DNA form, the CDR3 reads TGTGCCAGCAGTTCGTCTGATTCTAACACCATATATTTT.